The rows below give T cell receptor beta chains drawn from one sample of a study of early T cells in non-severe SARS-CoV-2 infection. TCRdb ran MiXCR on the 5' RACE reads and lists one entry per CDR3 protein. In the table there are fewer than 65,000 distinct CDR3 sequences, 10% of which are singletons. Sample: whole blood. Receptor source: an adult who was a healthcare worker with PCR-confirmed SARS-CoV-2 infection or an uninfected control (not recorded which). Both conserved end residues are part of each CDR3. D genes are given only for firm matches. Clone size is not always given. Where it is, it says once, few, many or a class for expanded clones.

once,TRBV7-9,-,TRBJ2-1,TGTGCCAGCAGCCCGCGGGGCAGGGAGAATGAGCAGTTCTTC,CASSPRGRENEQFF
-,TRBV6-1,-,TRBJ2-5,TGTGCCAGCAGCCCGCGGCAGGTAGTTCGAGAGACCCAGTACTTC,CASSPRQVVRETQYF
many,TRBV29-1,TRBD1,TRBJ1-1,TGCAGCGTCCGAACGGGACAGGGGGCGGATGAAGCTTTCTTT,CSVRTGQGADEAFF
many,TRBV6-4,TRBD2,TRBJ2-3,TGTGCCAGCAGTCCCTTAGCGGGGGGGGACACAGATACGCAGTATTTT,CASSPLAGGDTDTQYF
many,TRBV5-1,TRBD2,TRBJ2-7,TGCGCCAGCAGCTTCTTAGCGGGAGGAGGCGAGCAGTACTTC,CASSFLAGGGEQYF
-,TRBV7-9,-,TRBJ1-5,TGTGCCAGCAGCTCTTCATTTAGCAATCAGCCCCAGCATTTT,CASSSSFSNQPQHF
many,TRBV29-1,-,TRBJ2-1,TGCAGCGCCGCCCCCCCGAGCTCCTACAATGAGCAGTTCTTC,CSAAPPSSYNEQFF
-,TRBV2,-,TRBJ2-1,TGTGCCAGCAGTGAAGGTAATGAGCAGTTCTTC,CASSEGNEQFF
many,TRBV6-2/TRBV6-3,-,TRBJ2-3,TGTGCCAGCAGGAAGGGAAGGCCCGGGACGCCGAGAATCAAAGTCACAGATACGCAGTATTTT,CASRKGRPGTPRIKVTDTQYF
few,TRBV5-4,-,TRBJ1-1,TGTGCCAGCAGCTTGATACAGAACACTGAAGCTTTCTTT,CASSLIQNTEAFF
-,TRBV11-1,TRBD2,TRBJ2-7,TGTGCCAGCAGCTTAAACAGCGGGAAGATCTACGAGCAGTACTTC,CASSLNSGKIYEQYF
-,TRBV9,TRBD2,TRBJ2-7,TGTGCCAGCAGCTCCGGACTAGTGTCCTACGAGCAGTACTTC,CASSSGLVSYEQYF
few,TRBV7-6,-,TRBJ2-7,TGTGCCAGCAGCTTTTTGGGCACCGAGCAGTACTTC,CASSFLGTEQYF
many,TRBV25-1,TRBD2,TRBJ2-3,TGTGCCAGCAGTGTGGGGACTAGCGGGAGGCCTAGGGCAGATACGCAGTATTTT,CASSVGTSGRPRADTQYF
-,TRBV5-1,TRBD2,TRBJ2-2,TGCGCCAGCAGCATAACTAGCGGGACCGGGGAGCTGTTTTTT,CASSITSGTGELFF
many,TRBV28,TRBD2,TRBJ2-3,TGTGCCAGCAGTTTAACTAGCGGCTACACAGATACGCAGTATTTT,CASSLTSGYTDTQYF
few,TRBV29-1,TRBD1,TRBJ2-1,TGCAGCGTTGGGACAGGGGTAGATGAGCAGTTCTTC,CSVGTGVDEQFF
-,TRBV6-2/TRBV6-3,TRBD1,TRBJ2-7,TGTGCCAGCAGTTACTACCCTGGGACAGCTTCCTACGAGCAGTACTTC,CASSYYPGTASYEQYF
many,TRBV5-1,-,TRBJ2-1,TGCGCCAGCAGCTCACAGGGAACGACCTACAATGAGCAGTTCTTC,CASSSQGTTYNEQFF
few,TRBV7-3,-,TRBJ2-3,TGTGCCAGCAGCTTAATCGCGGGCACAGATACGCAGTATTTT,CASSLIAGTDTQYF
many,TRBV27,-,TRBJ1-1,TGTGCCAGCAGTACCTTCAGGGAGTCTGAAGCTTTCTTT,CASSTFRESEAFF
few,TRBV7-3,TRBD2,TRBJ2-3,TGTGCCAGCAGCCAACGAGGCGGGGGGAGCACAGATACGCAGTATTTT,CASSQRGGGSTDTQYF
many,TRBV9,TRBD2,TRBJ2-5,TGTGCCAGCAGCCTAAGGACTAGCGGGGAAAAAGAGACCCAGTACTTC,CASSLRTSGEKETQYF
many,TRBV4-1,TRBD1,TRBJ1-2,TGCGCCAGCAGCCAAGATTGGGACAGGGGGGCCTATGGCTACACCTTC,CASSQDWDRGAYGYTF
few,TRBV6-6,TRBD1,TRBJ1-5,TGTGCCAGCAGATTTGGACAGGCGAGTTATCAGCCCCAGCATTTT,CASRFGQASYQPQHF
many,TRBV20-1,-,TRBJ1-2,TGCAGTGCTGCCGACAGTACAAACTATGGCTACACCTTC,CSAADSTNYGYTF
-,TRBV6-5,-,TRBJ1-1,TGTGCCAGCAGGCTGGACAGATTGAACACTGAAGCTTTCTTT,CASRLDRLNTEAFF
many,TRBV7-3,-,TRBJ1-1,TGTGCCAGCAGCTCAAAAGCCGGGCTTGAAGCTTTCTTT,CASSSKAGLEAFF
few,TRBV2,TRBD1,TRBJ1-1,TGTGCCAGCAGAGAGGACAGGGGGAACATGAACACTGAAGCTTTCTTT,CASREDRGNMNTEAFF
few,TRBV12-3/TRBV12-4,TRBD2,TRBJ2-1,TGTGCCAGCAGGCTACGGACTAGCGGGGGTTACTACAATGAGCAGTTCTTC,CASRLRTSGGYYNEQFF
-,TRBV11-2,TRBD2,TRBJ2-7,TGTGCCAGCAGCGCGCAAAGCGGGGGGGGCTACGAGCAGTACTTC,CASSAQSGGGYEQYF
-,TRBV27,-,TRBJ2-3,TGTGCCAGCAGTTTATGGGGGCGGGGGCCCGATGGGGATACGCAGTATTTT,CASSLWGRGPDGDTQYF
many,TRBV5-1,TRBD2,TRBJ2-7,TGCGCCAGCAGCTCGCTAGCGGACACCTACGAGCAGTACTTC,CASSSLADTYEQYF
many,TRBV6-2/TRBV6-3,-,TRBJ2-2,TGTGCCAGCAGTTACTCTCCGGAGGTCGGGGAGCTGTTTTTT,CASSYSPEVGELFF
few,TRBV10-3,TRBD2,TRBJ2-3,TGTGCCATCAGCCTCGGGACTAGCGGGAGCACAGATACGCAGTATTTT,CAISLGTSGSTDTQYF